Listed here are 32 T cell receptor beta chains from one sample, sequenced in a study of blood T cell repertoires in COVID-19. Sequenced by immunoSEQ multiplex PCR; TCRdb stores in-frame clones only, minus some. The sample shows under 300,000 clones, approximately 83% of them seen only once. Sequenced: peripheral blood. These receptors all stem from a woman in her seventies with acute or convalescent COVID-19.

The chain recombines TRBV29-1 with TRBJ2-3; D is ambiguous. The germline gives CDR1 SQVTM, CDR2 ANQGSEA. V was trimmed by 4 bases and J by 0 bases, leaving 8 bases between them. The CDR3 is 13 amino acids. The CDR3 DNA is TGCAGCGTTGTAAGGAGTAGCACAGATACGCAGTATTTT. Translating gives CSVVRSSTDTQYF.

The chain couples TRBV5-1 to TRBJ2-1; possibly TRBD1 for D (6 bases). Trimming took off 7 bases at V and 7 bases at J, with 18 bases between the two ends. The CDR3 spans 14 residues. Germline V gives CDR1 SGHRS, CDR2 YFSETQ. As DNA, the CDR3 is TGCGCCAGCCAACAGGGATTTATAGAGAATGAGCAGTTCTTC. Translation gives CASQQGFIENEQFF.

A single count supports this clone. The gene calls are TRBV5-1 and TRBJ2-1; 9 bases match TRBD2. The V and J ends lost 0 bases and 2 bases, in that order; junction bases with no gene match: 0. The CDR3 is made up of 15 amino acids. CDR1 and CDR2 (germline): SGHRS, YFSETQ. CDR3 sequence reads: CASSLASGTYNEQFF. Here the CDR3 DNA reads TGCGCCAGCAGCTTGGCTAGCGGGACCTACAATGAGCAGTTCTTC.

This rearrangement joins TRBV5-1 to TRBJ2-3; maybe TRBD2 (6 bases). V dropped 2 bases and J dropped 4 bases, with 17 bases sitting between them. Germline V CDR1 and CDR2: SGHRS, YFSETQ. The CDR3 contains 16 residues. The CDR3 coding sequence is TGCGCCAGCAGCTTAGGAGGGGCCGCTGGCGCAGATACGCAGTATTTT. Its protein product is CASSLGGAAGADTQYF.

This chain's CDR3 is CASSVSGGTDTQYF. CDR3 nucleotides: TGTGCCAGCAGTGTGAGCGGGGGCACAGATACGCAGTATTTT. The V and J genes are TRBV2 and TRBJ2-3, with 7 bases that match TRBD2. The V gene end was trimmed by 4 bases and the J gene end by 1 base; junction bases not matched to a gene: 2. Germline V gives CDR1 SNHLY, CDR2 FYNNEI. The CDR3 runs to 14 residues.

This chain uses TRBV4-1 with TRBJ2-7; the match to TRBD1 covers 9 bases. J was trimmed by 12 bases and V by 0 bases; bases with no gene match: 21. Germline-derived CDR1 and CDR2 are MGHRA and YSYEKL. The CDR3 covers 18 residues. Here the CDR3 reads CASSQDKGLSDRGLTRYF. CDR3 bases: TGCGCCAGCAGCCAAGATAAGGGGTTATCGGACAGGGGATTAACGCGGTACTTC.

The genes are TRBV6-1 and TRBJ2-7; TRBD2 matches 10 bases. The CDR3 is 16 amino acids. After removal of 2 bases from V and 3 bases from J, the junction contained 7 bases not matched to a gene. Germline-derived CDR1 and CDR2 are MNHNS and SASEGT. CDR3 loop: CASSETLPSGGYEQYF. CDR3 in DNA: TGTGCCAGCAGTGAAACTTTGCCTAGCGGGGGCTACGAGCAGTACTTC.

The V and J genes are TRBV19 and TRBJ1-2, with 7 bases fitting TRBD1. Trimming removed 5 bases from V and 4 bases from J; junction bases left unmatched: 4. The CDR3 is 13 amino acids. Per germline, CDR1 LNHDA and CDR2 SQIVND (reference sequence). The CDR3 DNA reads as TGTGCCAGTAGTCCGACAGGGCTCTATGGCTACACCTTC. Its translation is CASSPTGLYGYTF.

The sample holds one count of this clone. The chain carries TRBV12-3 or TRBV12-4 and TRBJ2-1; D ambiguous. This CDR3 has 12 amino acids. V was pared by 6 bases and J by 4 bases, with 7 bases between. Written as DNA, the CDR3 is TGTGCCAGCAGCCTACCATACAATGAGCAGTTCTTC. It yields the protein CASSLPYNEQFF.

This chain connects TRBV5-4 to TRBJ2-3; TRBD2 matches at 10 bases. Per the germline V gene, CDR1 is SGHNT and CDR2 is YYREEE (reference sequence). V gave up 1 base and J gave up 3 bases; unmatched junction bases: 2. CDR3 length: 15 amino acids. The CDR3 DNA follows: TGTGCCAGCAGCTTGCGGACTAGCGGAACAGATACGCAGTATTTT. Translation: CASSLRTSGTDTQYF. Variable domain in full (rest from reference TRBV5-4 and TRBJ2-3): ETGVTQSPTHLIKTRGQQVTLRCSSQSGHNTVSWYQQALGQGPQFIFQYYREEENGRGNFPPRFSGLQFPNYSSELNVNALELDDSALYLCASSLRTSGTDTQYFGPGTRLTVL.

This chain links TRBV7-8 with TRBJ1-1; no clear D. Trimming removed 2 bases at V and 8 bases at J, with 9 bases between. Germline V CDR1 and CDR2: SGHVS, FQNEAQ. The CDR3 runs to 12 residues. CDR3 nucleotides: TGTGCCAGCAGCTTAAGCACGGGGGAAGCTTTCTTT. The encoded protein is CASSLSTGEAFF.

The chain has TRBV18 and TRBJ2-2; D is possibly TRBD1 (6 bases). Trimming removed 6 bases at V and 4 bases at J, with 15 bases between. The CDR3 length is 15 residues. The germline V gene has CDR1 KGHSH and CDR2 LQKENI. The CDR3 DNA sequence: TGTGCCAGCTCCCGCACAGGGATGCGCACCGGGGAGCTGTTTTTT. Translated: CASSRTGMRTGELFF.

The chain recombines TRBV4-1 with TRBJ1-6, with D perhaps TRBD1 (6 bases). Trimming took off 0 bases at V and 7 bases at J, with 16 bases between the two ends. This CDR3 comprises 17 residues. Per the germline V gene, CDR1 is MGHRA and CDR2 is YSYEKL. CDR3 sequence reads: CASSQEPTGQRNSPLHF. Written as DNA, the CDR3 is TGCGCCAGCAGCCAAGAGCCTACTGGACAGCGAAATTCACCCCTCCACTTT.

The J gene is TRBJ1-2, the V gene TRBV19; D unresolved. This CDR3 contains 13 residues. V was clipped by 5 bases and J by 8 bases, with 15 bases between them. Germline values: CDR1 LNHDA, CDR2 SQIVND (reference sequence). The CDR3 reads CASSQEGRVGYTF. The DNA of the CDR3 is TGTGCCAGTAGTCAAGAGGGTAGGGTCGGCTACACCTTC. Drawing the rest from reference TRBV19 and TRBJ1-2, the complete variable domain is DGGITQSPKYLFRKEGQNVTLSCEQNLNHDAMYWYRQDPGQGLRLIYYSQIVNDFQKGDIAEGYSVSREKKESFPLTVTSAQKNPTAFYLCASSQEGRVGYTFGSGTRLTVV.

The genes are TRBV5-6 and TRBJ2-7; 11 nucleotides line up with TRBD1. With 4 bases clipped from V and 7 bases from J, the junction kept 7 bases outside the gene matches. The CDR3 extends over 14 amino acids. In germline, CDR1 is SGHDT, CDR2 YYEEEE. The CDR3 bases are TGTGCCAGCAGCCGGACAGGGGGCAATTCTGAGCAGTACTTC. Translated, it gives CASSRTGGNSEQYF.

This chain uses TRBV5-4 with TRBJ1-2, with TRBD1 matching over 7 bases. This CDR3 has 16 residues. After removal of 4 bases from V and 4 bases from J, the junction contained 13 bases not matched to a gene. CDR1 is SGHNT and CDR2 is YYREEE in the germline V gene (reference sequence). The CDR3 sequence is CASSEDGQAEIYGYTF. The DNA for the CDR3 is TGTGCCAGCAGCGAGGACGGACAGGCCGAGATCTATGGCTACACCTTC.

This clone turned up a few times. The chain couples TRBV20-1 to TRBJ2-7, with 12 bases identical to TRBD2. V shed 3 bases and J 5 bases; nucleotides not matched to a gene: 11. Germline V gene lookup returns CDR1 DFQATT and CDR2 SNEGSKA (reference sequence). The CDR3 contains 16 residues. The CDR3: CSASELAGGRQNEQYF. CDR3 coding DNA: TGCAGTGCTAGTGAGCTAGCGGGGGGGCGCCAGAACGAGCAGTACTTC.

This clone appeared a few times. DNA of the CDR3: TGTGCCAGCTCGGCAGGGATTGTAGGCTACACCTTC. This translates into CASSAGIVGYTF. This chain connects TRBV2 to TRBJ1-2, with D maybe TRBD1 (5 bases). CDR3 length equals 12 residues. The germline CDR1 and CDR2 sequences are SNHLY and FYNNEI. V was trimmed by 8 bases and J by 8 bases, leaving 15 bases between them.

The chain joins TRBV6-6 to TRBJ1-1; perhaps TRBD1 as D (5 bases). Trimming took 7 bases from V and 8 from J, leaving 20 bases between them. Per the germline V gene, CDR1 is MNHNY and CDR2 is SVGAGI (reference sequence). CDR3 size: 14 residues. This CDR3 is CASTLPRGESEAFF. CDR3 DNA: TGTGCCAGCACTCTCCCTCGGGGGGAATCGGAAGCTTTCTTT.

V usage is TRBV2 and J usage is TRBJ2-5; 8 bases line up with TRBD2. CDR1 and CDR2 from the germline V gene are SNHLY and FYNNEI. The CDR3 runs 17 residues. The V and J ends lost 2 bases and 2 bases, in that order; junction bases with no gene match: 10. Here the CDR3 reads CASSESGLVMGQETQYF. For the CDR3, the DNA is TGTGCCAGCAGTGAATCGGGACTAGTGATGGGGCAAGAGACCCAGTACTTC.

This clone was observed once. CDR3 DNA: TGTGCCAGCAGTCGCCAGGGGTCTGTGGGGGCCAACGTCCTGACTTTC. Amino acids: CASSRQGSVGANVLTF. The chain joins TRBV5-6 to TRBJ2-6; D is perhaps TRBD1 (6 bases). The CDR3 is 16 residues long. V gave up 5 bases and J gave up 4 bases, with 16 bases separating them. The germline V gene encodes CDR1 SGHDT and CDR2 YYEEEE.

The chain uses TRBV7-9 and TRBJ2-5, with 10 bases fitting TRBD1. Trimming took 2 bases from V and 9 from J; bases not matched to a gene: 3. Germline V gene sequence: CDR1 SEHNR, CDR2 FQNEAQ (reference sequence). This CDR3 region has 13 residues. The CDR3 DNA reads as TGTGCCAGCAGCTTAAGTGGGACAGGGGCCCAGTACTTC. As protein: CASSLSGTGAQYF.

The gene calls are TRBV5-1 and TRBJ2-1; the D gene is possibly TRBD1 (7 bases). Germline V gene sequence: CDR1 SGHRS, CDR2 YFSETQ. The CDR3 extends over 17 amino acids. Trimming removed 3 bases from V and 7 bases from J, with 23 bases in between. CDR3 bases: TGCGCCAGCAGCTCGCTATTCCAGGGGGGTGAGGGGAATGAGCAGTTCTTC. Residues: CASSSLFQGGEGNEQFF.

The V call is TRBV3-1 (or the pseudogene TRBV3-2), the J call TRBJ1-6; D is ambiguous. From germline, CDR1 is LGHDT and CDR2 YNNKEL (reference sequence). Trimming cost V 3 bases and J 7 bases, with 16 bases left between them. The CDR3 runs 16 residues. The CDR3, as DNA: TGTGCCAGCAGCCAGCCTCCTAGTTCAAGGAATTCACCCCTCCACTTT. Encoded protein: CASSQPPSSRNSPLHF.

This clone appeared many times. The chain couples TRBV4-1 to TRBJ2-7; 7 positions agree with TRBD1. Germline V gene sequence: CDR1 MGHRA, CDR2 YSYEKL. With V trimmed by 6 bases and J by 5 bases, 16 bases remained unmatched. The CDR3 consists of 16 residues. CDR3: CASSLTQDRYDHEQYF. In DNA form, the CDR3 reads TGCGCCAGCAGTCTCACACAGGACAGGTACGACCACGAGCAGTACTTC.

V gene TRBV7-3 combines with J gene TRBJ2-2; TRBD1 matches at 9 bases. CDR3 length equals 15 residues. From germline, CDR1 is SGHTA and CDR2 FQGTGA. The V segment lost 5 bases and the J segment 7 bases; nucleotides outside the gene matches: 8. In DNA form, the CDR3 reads TGTGCCAGCAGCCCCCAGACAGGGGGGATCGGGGAGCTGTTTTTT. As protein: CASSPQTGGIGELFF.

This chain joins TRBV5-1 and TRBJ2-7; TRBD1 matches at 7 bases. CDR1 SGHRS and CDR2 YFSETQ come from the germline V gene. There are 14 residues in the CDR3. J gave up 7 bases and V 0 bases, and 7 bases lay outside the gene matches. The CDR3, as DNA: TGCGCCAGCAGCTTGGCGACAGGGTTGGGAGAGCAGTACTTC. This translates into CASSLATGLGEQYF.

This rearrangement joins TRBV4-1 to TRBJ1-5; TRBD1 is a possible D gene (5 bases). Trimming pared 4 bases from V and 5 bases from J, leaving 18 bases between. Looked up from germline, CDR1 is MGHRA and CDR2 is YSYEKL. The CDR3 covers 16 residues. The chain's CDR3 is CASSPGILSGDQPQHF. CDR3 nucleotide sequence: TGCGCCAGCAGCCCAGGGATACTGTCGGGGGATCAGCCCCAGCATTTT.

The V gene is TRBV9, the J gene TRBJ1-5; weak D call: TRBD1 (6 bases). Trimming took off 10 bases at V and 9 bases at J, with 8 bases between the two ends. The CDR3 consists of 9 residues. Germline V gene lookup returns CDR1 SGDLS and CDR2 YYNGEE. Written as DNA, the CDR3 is TGTGCCGGGGGCCTGCCCCAGCATTTT. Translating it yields CAGGLPQHF. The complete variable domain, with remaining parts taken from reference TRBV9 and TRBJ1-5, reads DSGVTQTPKHLITATGQRVTLRCSPRSGDLSVYWYQQSLDQGLQFLIQYYNGEERAKGNILERFSAQQFPDLHSELNLSSLELGDSALYFCAGGLPQHFGDGTRLSIL.

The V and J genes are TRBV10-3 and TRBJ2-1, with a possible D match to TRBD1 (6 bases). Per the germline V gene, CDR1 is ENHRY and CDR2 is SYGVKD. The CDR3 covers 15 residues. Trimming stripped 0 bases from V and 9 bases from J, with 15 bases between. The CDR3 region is CAISESTQGSGEQFF. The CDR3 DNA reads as TGTGCCATCAGTGAGTCGACCCAGGGGTCTGGTGAGCAGTTCTTC.

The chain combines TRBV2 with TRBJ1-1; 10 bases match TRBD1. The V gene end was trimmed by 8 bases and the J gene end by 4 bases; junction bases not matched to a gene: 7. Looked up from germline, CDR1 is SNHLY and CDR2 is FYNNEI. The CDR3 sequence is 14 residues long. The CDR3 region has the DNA TGTGCCAGCCAGGGACAGGGGTGGGCCACTGAAGCTTTCTTT. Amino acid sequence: CASQGQGWATEAFF.

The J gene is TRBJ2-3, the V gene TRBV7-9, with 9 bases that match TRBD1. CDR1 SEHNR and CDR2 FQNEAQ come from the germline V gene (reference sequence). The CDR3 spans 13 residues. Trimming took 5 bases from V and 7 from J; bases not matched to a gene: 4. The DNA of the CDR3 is TGTGCCAGCAGCGCCACAGGGGGCTATACGCAGTATTTT. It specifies CASSATGGYTQYF.